Described below is a single TCR beta chain sequence and its context. The data are from a study of cytomegalovirus exposure and HLA in healthy donors. Clones were read by immunoSEQ multiplex PCR, and TCRdb kept only the in-frame ones, dropping some. The sample consists of 45,000 to 70,000 clones, approximately 95% of them appearing once. Between the trimmed V and J ends, which lost 7 bases and 2 bases, there was a span of 4 bases. Germline lookup yields CDR1 MNHEY and CDR2 SMNVEV (reference sequence). The length of the CDR3 is 11 residues. The sample comprised PBMCs. The sequence came from a woman aged 18-29 years in good health and CMV-seronegative. J is TRBJ2-3 and V is TRBV27; D is unresolved. CDR3 in amino acids: CASTHTDTQYF. The CDR3 nucleotides are TGTGCCAGCACCCACACAGATACGCAGTATTTT.